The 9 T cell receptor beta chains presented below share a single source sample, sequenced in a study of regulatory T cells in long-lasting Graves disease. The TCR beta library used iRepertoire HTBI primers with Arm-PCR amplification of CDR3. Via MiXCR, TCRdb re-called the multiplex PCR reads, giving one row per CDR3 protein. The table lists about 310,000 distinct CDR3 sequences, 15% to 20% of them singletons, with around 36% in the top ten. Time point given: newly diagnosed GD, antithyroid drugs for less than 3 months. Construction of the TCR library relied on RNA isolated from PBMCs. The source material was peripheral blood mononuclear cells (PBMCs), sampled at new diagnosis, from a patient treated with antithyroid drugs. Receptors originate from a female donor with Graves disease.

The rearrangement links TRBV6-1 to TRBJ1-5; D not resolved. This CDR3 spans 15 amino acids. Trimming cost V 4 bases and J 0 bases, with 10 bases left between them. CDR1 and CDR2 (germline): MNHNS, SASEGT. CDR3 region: CASSVSLYSNQPQHF. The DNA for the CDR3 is TGTGCCAGCAGTGTGAGCCTTTATAGCAATCAGCCCCAGCATTTT.

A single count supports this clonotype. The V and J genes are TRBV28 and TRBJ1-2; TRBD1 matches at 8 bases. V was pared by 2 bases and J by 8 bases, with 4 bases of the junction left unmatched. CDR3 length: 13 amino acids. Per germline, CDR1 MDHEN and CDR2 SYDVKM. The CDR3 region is CASSLQGAKGYTF. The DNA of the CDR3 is TGTGCCAGCAGTTTACAGGGGGCGAAGGGCTACACCTTC.

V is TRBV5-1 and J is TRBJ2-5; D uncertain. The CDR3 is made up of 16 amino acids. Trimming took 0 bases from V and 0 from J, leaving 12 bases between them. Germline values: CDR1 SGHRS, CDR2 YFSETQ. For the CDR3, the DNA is TGCGCCAGCAGCTTGGGAAGTTGGACGGACCAAGAGACCCAGTACTTC. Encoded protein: CASSLGSWTDQETQYF. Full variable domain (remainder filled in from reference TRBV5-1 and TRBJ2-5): KAGVTQTPRYLIKTRGQQVTLSCSPISGHRSVSWYQQTPGQGLQFLFEYFSETQRNKGNFPGRFSGRQFSNSRSEMNVSTLELGDSALYLCASSLGSWTDQETQYFGPGTRLLVL.

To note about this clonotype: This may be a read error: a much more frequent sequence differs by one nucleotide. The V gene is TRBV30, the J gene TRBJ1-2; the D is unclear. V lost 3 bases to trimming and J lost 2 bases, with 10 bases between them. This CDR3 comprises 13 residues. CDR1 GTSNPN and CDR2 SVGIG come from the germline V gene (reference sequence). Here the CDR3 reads CAWRVTTNYGYTF. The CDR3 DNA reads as TGTGCCTGGAGAGTGACGACGAACTATGGCTACACCTTC.

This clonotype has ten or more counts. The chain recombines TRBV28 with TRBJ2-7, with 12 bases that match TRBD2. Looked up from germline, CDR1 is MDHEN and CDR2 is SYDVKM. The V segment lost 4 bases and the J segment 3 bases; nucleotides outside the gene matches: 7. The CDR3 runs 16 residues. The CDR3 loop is CASSSQLAGGFYEQYF. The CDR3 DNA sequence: TGTGCCAGCAGTTCGCAACTAGCGGGAGGCTTCTACGAGCAGTACTTC.

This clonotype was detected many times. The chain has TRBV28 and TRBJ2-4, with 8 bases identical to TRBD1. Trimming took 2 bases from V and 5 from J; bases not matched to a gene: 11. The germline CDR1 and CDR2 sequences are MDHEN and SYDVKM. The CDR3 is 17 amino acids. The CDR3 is CASSLPETGGLENIQYF. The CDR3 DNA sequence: TGTGCCAGCAGTTTACCCGAAACAGGGGGTCTGGAAAACATTCAGTACTTC.

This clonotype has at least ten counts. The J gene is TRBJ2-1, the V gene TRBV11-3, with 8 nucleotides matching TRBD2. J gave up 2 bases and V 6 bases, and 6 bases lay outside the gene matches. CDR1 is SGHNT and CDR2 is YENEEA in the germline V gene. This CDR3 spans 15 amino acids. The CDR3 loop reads CASSFSGGAYNEQFF. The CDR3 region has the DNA TGTGCCAGCAGTTTCAGCGGGGGCGCCTACAATGAGCAGTTCTTC.

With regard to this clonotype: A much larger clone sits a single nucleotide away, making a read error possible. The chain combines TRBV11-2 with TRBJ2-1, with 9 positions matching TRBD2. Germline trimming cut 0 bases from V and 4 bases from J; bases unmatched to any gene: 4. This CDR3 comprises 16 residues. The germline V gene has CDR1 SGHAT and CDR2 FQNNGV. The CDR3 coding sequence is TGTGCCAGCAGCTTAGAGGCTAGCGGGATGTACAATGAGCAGTTCTTC. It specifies CASSLEASGMYNEQFF. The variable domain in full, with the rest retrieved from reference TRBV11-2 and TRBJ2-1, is EAGVAQSPRYKIIEKRQSVAFWCNPISGHATLYWYQQILGQGPKLLIQFQNNGVVDDSQLPKDRFSAERLKGVDSTLKIQPAKLEDSAVYLCASSLEASGMYNEQFFGPGTRLTVL.

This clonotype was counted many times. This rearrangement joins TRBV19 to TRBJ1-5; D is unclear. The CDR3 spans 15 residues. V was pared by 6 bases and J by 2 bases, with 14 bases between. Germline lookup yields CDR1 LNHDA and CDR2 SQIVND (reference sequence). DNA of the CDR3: TGTGCCAGTAGGACTAAGGTGTTGGGCAATCAGCCCCAGCATTTT. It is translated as CASRTKVLGNQPQHF.